This TCR beta chain comes out of a study of cytomegalovirus exposure and HLA in healthy donors. As regards this clone: What it binds is unknown.

Findings of the study overall: Some TCR beta chains (roughly 160 of them) were listed as cytomegalovirus-associated. An analysis done earlier found most TCR beta V segments productive about 87% or about 30% of the time.

J gave up 7 bases and V 7 bases, and 7 bases lay outside the gene matches. The CDR3 contains 12 residues. Per the germline V gene, CDR1 is SQVTM and CDR2 is ANQGSEA. Researchers ran the PCR with 60 Vbeta and 13 Jbeta primers. Some clones are missing from TCRdb's copy, which holds only in-frame ones; the method was immunoSEQ multiplex PCR. The table includes about 120,000 clones, approximately 72% detected once. The chain joins TRBV29-1 to TRBJ1-2, with 9 bases identical to TRBD1. The sample comprised PBMCs. The sequence was collected from a man in his 60s in good health and CMV-seropositive. DNA of the CDR3: TGCAGCGCGACCGGGACAGGGTTTGGCTACACCTTC. Its translation: CSATGTGFGYTF.